This T cell receptor beta chain was recovered during a study of beta chain features in type 1 diabetes (dated by TCRdb to the late 2010s). Background on the whole study: Mean age, gender distribution, total cell number and subset yield were not different between patients and healthy donors. In the study, recently diagnosed type 1 diabetes patients and matched healthy donors were compared on the TCRB repertoires of their sorted circulating CD4+ T cell subsets. Regulatory and stem cell-like memory subsets were obtained from only 8 patients and about eight healthy donors, while naive and central memory subsets were obtained from all 30 or so donors. A total of some 110 million sorted cells were examined across all samples, and a strong correlation was observed between cell number per subset and RNA yield.

The High Capacity cDNA Reverse Transcription Kit was used to reverse transcribe all of the isolated RNA, meaning that expressed TCRB transcripts were what got sequenced. Deep immunoSEQ sequencing was applied to naive, central memory and regulatory T cell samples, giving an average of roughly 3.5 million total reads per sample. Sorted cells were lysed in RLT buffer and RNA was extracted with DNase-treated RNeasy Micro or Mini kits, depending on cell number. Each cell subset was processed on its own to prevent cross-contamination, while patient and healthy donor samples were processed together. The immunoSEQ multiplex PCR was used to amplify TCRB sequences from cDNA, generating 87-bp fragments that spanned the CDR3 region. Sequencing of the amplicons was done on the Illumina HiSeq platform. The source study handled its data this way. Synthetic template baselines were used to correct PCR bias computationally, reads within Hamming distance 2 were collapsed together, and singletons that could not be merged were discarded. Reads were aligned against IMGT to assign V, D and J genes, CDR3 length and insertions or deletions at six rearrangement sites. Clonotype counts were normalized to sorted cell number within each subset before computing true diversity and Gini coefficients with the tcR R package. The overlap coefficient, calculated on TCRB nucleotide sequences, was used to quantify repertoire sharing. In its TCRdb copy, this immuneACCESS table keeps in-frame sequences only and misses some clones. Where compared with another copy, unresolved V genes explain less than half of these, and the others have no known cause. V and J calls plus clone size are reproduced from that table; the DNA served to infer D and trimming. This sample is represented by roughly 160,000 clones; roughly 8% of them were singletons. Under 0.55% of the sample is taken by the ten largest.

The CDR3 spans 14 residues, from the cysteine through the phenylalanine. Here the CDR3 DNA is all that survives: 42 bases in frame from base 1. The V end gives up 5 bases and the J end 8 bases, leaving 7 bases in the junction not matched to a gene. The germline V gene (reference sequence) supplies CDR1 LNHDA and CDR2 SQIVND. This clone was picked up a small number of times. What this receptor recognizes is not known. The input lacks base qualities; no much larger clone sits a single base away. From each donor, a single peripheral blood sample of about 120 mL on average was drawn into heparinised tubes. A BD FACSAria II was used to sort naive, central memory, regulatory and stem cell-like memory CD4+ T cells with a panel that included CD45RO, CCR7, CD25, CD127, CD95 and CD27. All sorted populations exceeded 95% purity. Right away, PBMCs were isolated by Lymphoprep density gradient centrifugation and were stained directly, with no culture step. So that batch effects would be minimized, each experiment stained and sorted samples in pairs, pairing one healthy donor with one patient.

The full study reports these points: Naive, central memory and regulatory TCRB repertoires appeared to be more alike among patients than among healthy donors. HLA sub-analyses involved small numbers of individuals, so any influence of HLA type on TCRB rearrangement remained unresolved. Patients with type 1 diabetes made fewer insertions and deleted more nucleotides at VDJ recombination sites, implying thymic rearrangement abnormalities. Because cDNA was sequenced instead of genomic DNA, activated cells with high expression could be over-represented, although the groups did not differ in activation or CD3 levels. Shorter templates might be favored by PCR, yet because patient and control samples were amplified and corrected together, any such skew would affect both groups equally. In all four CD4+ subsets, TCRB CDR3 length was moderately but significantly shorter in type 1 diabetes patients.

Recombination linked TRBV19 to TRBJ2-1; 9 middle bases align to TRBD1. The sequence derives from a man aged 18 to 29 with type 1 diabetes. Input material: central memory CD4+ T cells from blood. The DNA reads as follows: TGTGCCAGTAGTTGGGACAGGGTGCGGGATGAGCAGTTCTTC. This yields the protein CASSWDRVRDEQFF.